This T cell receptor (beta chain) was observed in a study of blood T cell repertoires in COVID-19 (dated by TCRdb to about 2020). Some background on the complete study: The collaborator samples originated in the United States, Italy and Spain and spanned the acute and convalescent phases of COVID-19. The prospective study material was composed of cDNA or gDNA derived from T cells, B-cell-depleted T cells, or PBMCs. Where available, HLA class I and class II types were taken from metadata supplied by the sample provider and were not determined by assay-based typing. Samples came from the ongoing ImmuneRACE study (first 160 participants) plus 1,254 subjects from 6 global collaborators. The repertoires were released in a freely available public database intended as a resource for research on the immune response to SARS-CoV-2. Deeply sampled blood TCRbeta repertoires from subjects exposed to, actively infected with, or recovered from COVID-19 were included in the dataset. Nearly every sample came with metadata listing a de-identified subject ID, COVID-19 status, age in years and sex. Overall results and qualifications from the work: How much clinical and demographic metadata was included differed by source and by participant, and the metadata was provided uncurated.

TCRbeta CDR3 regions were amplified from genomic DNA using the immunoSEQ Assay, a bias-controlled multiplex PCR. The published analysis was carried out like this. The number of nucleated cells in each sample was estimated from the amplification of reference gene primers within the assay. Sequence reads were collapsed and filtered to measure the absolute abundance of every unique TCRbeta CDR3 rearrangement. For each sample, productive Simpson clonality was calculated by taking the square root of Simpson's diversity index across productive rearrangements. TCRdb carries this immuneACCESS record with in-frame sequences only. Its versions omit some clonotypes, under half of them owing to an unresolved V gene in the studies checked, with the rest unexplained. V, J and clone size derive from that table, while D and trimming were established from the DNA sequence. This sample lists about 160,000 clones; roughly 84% were detected once. The ten largest clones capture roughly 15% of the sample.

Regarding this clone: The antigen it recognizes is unknown. The input lacks base qualities; no much larger clone sits a single base away.

The collaborating institutions used their own protocols to collect whole blood in K2EDTA tubes. For TCRbeta analysis, collaborator samples were shipped as frozen whole blood, as isolated PBMCs, or as DNA extracted from either sample type. Looking up the germline V gene yields CDR1 MNHEY and CDR2 SVGAGI. Measured from the cysteine to the phenylalanine, the CDR3 is 12 residues long. Kept here is only the CDR3 DNA, which spans 36 bases and is read in frame from base 1. V gives up 8 bases and J gives up 9 bases, and the segment between their germline ends measures 15 bases. The receptor comes from a man younger than 35 with active or convalescent COVID-19. The sequenced sample was peripheral blood. This receptor chain uses TRBV6-5 and TRBJ2-3; the D gene is perhaps TRBD1, from 6 matching bases. The DNA sequence is TGTGCCAGCCGACAGGTTCAGGGCACGCAGTATTTT. It translates to CASRQVQGTQYF.